Below, one T cell receptor beta chain is given with its context. Germline values: CDR1 LNHDA, CDR2 SQIVND (reference sequence). Trimming removed 1 base from V and 0 bases from J, with 9 bases in between. The CDR3 extends over 15 amino acids. The authors' processing: It was from reference gene primer amplification that nucleated cell counts were estimated. Clones were sequenced by immunoSEQ multiplex PCR, and TCRdb holds only the in-frame ones, with some missing. Clonal size and the V and J genes are those of that table, whereas D and trimming came from the DNA. The data contain about 100,000 clones, 90% to 95% of them singletons. These data come from a study of blood T cell repertoires in COVID-19. Across the whole study: The United States, Italy and Spain provided the acute and convalescent COVID-19 samples. T cells, B-cell-depleted T cells, or PBMCs provided the cDNA or gDNA that served as material.

Sequencing was done on a sample of peripheral blood. The receptor's source is a man between 45 and 60 years old with acute or convalescent COVID-19. The rearrangement uses TRBV19 and TRBJ2-5; D is unclear. The DNA of the CDR3 is TGTGCCAGTAGTATAGCGGCAGGCCACCAAGAGACCCAGTACTTC. This encodes CASSIAAGHQETQYF.